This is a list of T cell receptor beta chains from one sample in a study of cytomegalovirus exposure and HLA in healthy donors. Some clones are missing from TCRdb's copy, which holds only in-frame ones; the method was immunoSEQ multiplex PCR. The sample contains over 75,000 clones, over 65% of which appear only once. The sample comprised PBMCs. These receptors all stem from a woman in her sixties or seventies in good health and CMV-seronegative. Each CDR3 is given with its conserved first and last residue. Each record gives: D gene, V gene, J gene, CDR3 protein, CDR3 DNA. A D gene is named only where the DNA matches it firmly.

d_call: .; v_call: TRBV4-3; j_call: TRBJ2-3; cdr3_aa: CASSQGGGTDTQYF; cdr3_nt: TGCGCCAGCAGCCAAGGGGGAGGAACAGATACGCAGTATTTT
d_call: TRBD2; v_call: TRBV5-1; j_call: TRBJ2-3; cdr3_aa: CASSLVKRGSTDTQYF; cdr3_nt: TGCGCCAGCAGCTTGGTAAAGCGGGGGTCCACAGATACGCAGTATTTT
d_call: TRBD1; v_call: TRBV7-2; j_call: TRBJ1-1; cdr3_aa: CASSLGQGKAFF; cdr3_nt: TGTGCCAGCAGCCTCGGACAGGGGAAAGCTTTCTTT
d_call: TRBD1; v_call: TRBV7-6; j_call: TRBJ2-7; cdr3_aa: CASSSGTGLYEQYF; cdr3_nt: TGTGCCAGCAGCTCCGGGACAGGGCTCTACGAGCAGTACTTC
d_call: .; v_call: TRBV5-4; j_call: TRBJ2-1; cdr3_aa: CASSLDAGSYNEQFF; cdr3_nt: TGTGCCAGCAGCTTGGACGCAGGATCCTACAATGAGCAGTTCTTC
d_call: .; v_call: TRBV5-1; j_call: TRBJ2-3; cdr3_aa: CASSLAVSSPDTQYF; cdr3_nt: TGCGCCAGCAGCTTGGCCGTTTCTAGCCCAGATACGCAGTATTTT
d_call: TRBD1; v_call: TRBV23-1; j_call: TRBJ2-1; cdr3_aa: CASSHAPGQSYNEQFF; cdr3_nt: TGCGCCAGCAGTCACGCCCCGGGACAGTCGTACAATGAGCAGTTCTTC
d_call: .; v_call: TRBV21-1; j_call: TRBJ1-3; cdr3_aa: CASSKVITTGNTIYF; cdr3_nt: TGTGCCAGCAGCAAAGTAATCACTACTGGAAACACCATATATTTT
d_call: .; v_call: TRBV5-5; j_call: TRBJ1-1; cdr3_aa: CASSFGRGNTEAFF; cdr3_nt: TGTGCCAGCAGCTTTGGACGGGGGAACACTGAAGCTTTCTTT
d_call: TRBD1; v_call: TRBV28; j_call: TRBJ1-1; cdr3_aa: CASIRTGGTEAFF; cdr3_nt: TGTGCCAGCATCCGGACAGGGGGCACTGAAGCTTTCTTT
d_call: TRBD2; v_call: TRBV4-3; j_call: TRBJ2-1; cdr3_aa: CASSPEREVPYNEQFF; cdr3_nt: TGCGCCAGCAGCCCGGAGCGGGAGGTACCCTACAATGAGCAGTTCTTC
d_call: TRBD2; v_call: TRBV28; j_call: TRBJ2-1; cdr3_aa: CASSLGLAGEGEQFF; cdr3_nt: TGTGCCAGCAGTTTAGGCCTAGCGGGAGAGGGTGAGCAGTTCTTC